This T cell receptor (beta chain) derives from a study of CD8 T cells in ankylosing spondylitis. Each TCR beta library was made by quantitative 5'-RACE that incorporated molecular barcodes. Via MiXCR, TCRdb re-called the 5' RACE reads, giving one row per CDR3 protein. This table holds 450,000 or so distinct CDR3 sequences, 25% to 30% found once. This clonotype was found a few times. Antigen unknown. Study-level findings and limits: Disease-linked clones were found to be CD8+ and relatively rare in peripheral blood. Characteristic, it appeared, of ankylosing spondylitis blood was a TCR beta motif of eight or nine highly homologous variants. Matched ankylosing spondylitis synovial fluid reportedly showed significant enrichment of disease-linked clones.

CDR3 length: 15 amino acids. From germline, CDR1 is DFQATT and CDR2 SNEGSKA (reference sequence). Trimming stripped 5 bases from V and 1 base from J, with 15 bases between. Sequenced: blood, either unsorted or a sorted T cell fraction (not recorded which). The genes are TRBV20-1 and TRBJ2-1, with D hard to call. This TCR derives from a male donor with ankylosing spondylitis. CDR3 sequence: CSAPRPPGSYNEQFF. In nucleotides, the CDR3 is TGCAGTGCTCCTAGGCCACCGGGTTCCTACAATGAGCAGTTCTTC.